A selection of T cell receptor beta chains follows, all from one sample in a study of T cells in Graves' hyperthyroidism and ophthalmopathy. In TCRdb, the multiplex PCR reads were re-called with MiXCR into one record per CDR3 protein. The table shows about 480,000 distinct CDR3 sequences, with roughly a quarter occurring only once. Sample: blood. These receptors were taken from a woman aged 30 to 39 with Graves' ophthalmopathy. The CDR3 runs from the conserved cysteine through the conserved F or W. Fields, in order: clone size, J gene, V gene, D gene, CDR3 protein, CDR3 DNA. The D gene is left open where the match is weak. Expanded clones get a size class; other rows say once, few or many, or leave the size out.

few TRBJ2-5 TRBV28 TRBD1 CASSPRQGTMETQYF TGTGCCAGCAGTCCCCGACAGGGTACCATGGAGACCCAGTACTTC
many TRBJ1-2 TRBV24-1 - CATSDPDYGYTF TGTGCCACCAGTGATCCGGACTATGGCTACACCTTC
few TRBJ2-2 TRBV5-1 TRBD2 CASSPSTSNTGELFF TGCGCCAGCAGCCCCTCGACTAGCAACACCGGGGAGCTGTTTTTT
many TRBJ1-5 TRBV11-3 TRBD1 CASSLRQGLYRHF TGTGCCAGCAGCTTGAGACAGGGCCTGTATAGGCATTTT
many TRBJ1-5 TRBV6-1 - CASRTTRYSNQPQHF TGTGCCAGCAGGACGACACGGTATAGCAATCAGCCCCAGCATTTT
- TRBJ2-3 TRBV6-1 TRBD2 CASSVTTSGRPDTQYF TGTGCCAGCAGTGTAACGACTAGCGGGAGGCCGGATACGCAGTATTTT
many TRBJ1-2 TRBV12-3/TRBV12-4 - CASSHARQGGYTF TGTGCCAGCAGCCACGCCAGGCAGGGGGGCTACACCTTC
many TRBJ2-7 TRBV19 - CASSPDTYGFSYEQYF TGTGCCAGTAGCCCAGATACTTACGGTTTCTCCTACGAGCAGTACTTC
- TRBJ2-7 TRBV6-5 - CARGETGSDEQYF TGTGCCAGGGGGGAAACAGGGTCGGACGAGCAGTACTTC
many TRBJ1-1 TRBV2 TRBD1 CASSNQGGTEAFF TGTGCCAGCAGCAACCAGGGGGGAACCGAAGCTTTCTTT
many TRBJ1-1 TRBV10-3 - CVSVGADSLNTEAFF TGTGTCTCGGTAGGGGCCGACAGCCTGAACACTGAAGCTTTCTTT
many TRBJ2-7 TRBV19 - CASSSPHTAYEQYF TGTGCCAGTAGTAGCCCACATACAGCCTACGAGCAGTACTTC
many TRBJ1-2 TRBV6-2/TRBV6-3 - CASGDAWTSGYTF TGTGCCAGTGGAGACGCGTGGACTTCTGGCTACACCTTC
many TRBJ2-7 TRBV7-9 - CASSSESYEQYF TGTGCCAGCAGCTCCGAGAGCTACGAGCAGTACTTC
- TRBJ2-2 TRBV6-2/TRBV6-3 TRBD2 CASSSRLAGVVGTGELFF TGTGCCAGCAGTTCCCGACTAGCGGGGGTGGTAGGCACCGGGGAGCTGTTTTTT
many TRBJ2-5 TRBV9 TRBD2 CASSVDPAGWETQYF TGTGCCAGCAGCGTAGATCCAGCGGGGTGGGAGACCCAGTACTTC
many TRBJ1-3 TRBV29-1 - CSVEDLGAGGGNTIYF TGCAGCGTTGAAGATTTGGGGGCGGGCGGAGGAAACACCATATATTTT
- TRBJ2-2 TRBV10-3 - CAISVGGRGELFF TGTGCCATCAGTGTTGGGGGTCGCGGGGAGCTGTTTTTT
many TRBJ1-1 TRBV3-1 - CASSQRQNTEAFF TGTGCCAGCAGCCAACGGCAGAACACTGAAGCTTTCTTT
many TRBJ1-1 TRBV7-2 TRBD1 CASSRNQGARTEAFF TGTGCCAGCAGCCGGAATCAGGGGGCACGGACTGAAGCTTTCTTT
many TRBJ1-2 TRBV30 TRBD1 CALSEPGQGNYGYTF TGTGCCTTGAGCGAGCCGGGACAGGGAAACTATGGCTACACCTTC
- TRBJ2-7 TRBV12-3/TRBV12-4 TRBD2 CASRRLAEFYEQYF TGTGCCAGCAGACGACTAGCGGAGTTCTACGAGCAGTACTTC
- TRBJ1-1 TRBV7-2 - CASSYRVGGNTEAFF TGTGCCAGCAGCTACCGGGTGGGAGGGAACACTGAAGCTTTCTTT
- TRBJ2-5 TRBV28 - CASSLITGEQETQYF TGTGCCAGCAGTTTAATCACCGGGGAGCAAGAGACCCAGTACTTC
many TRBJ1-5 TRBV2 - CASSEASGQPQHF TGTGCCAGCAGTGAAGCGAGTGGTCAGCCCCAGCATTTT
- TRBJ1-1 TRBV24-1 - CATSDPQRTAEAFF TGTGCCACCAGTGACCCACAGCGAACGGCTGAAGCTTTCTTT
many TRBJ1-2 TRBV6-1 - CASSEGAGLLGYTF TGTGCCAGCAGTGAAGGGGCAGGGCTACTTGGCTACACCTTC
- TRBJ1-6 TRBV30 - CAWSQTPVSPLHF TGTGCCTGGAGTCAAACACCAGTCTCACCCCTCCACTTT
many TRBJ2-2 TRBV10-2 - CASSLPQTRELFF TGCGCCAGCAGTCTTCCACAAACGAGGGAGCTGTTTTTT
- TRBJ1-1 TRBV11-2 - CASSNRDPQRAFF TGTGCCAGCAGCAACCGGGACCCTCAGAGGGCTTTCTTT
many TRBJ2-7 TRBV5-1 - CASSPGTSAYEQYF TGCGCCAGCAGCCCCGGGACATCAGCCTACGAGCAGTACTTC
many TRBJ1-1 TRBV7-9 - CASSPKGVNTEAFF TGTGCCAGCAGCCCCAAGGGAGTGAACACTGAAGCTTTCTTT
- TRBJ1-5 TRBV7-3 - CASSYGGTQHF TGTGCCAGCAGCTACGGGGGGACCCAGCATTTT
few TRBJ1-5 TRBV7-2 - CASSLGRLHQPQHF TGTGCCAGCAGCTTAGGCAGGTTACATCAGCCCCAGCATTTT
many TRBJ1-1 TRBV6-2/TRBV6-3 - CASSQAGGNTEAFF TGTGCCAGCAGCCAAGCGGGCGGAAACACTGAAGCTTTCTTT
- TRBJ2-7 TRBV6-1 TRBD2 CASNPGGLAGVWYEQYF TGTGCCAGCAACCCAGGGGGACTAGCGGGAGTTTGGTACGAGCAGTACTTC
- TRBJ2-7 TRBV19 - CASSIGGRINEQYF TGTGCCAGTAGTATCGGCGGTCGGATCAACGAGCAGTACTTC
many TRBJ1-5 TRBV15 - CATSRARSPQHF TGTGCCACCAGCAGAGCACGATCGCCCCAGCATTTT
many TRBJ1-1 TRBV7-8 TRBD1 CASSLADRGSYTEAFF TGTGCCAGCAGCTTAGCGGACAGGGGAAGTTACACTGAAGCTTTCTTT
many TRBJ2-5 TRBV2 - CASSESDWTQYF TGTGCCAGCAGTGAAAGCGATTGGACCCAGTACTTC
many TRBJ2-6 TRBV19 - CASSPRQSSGANVLTF TGTGCCAGTAGTCCACGACAGAGCTCTGGGGCCAACGTCCTGACTTTC